The clone carrying this T cell receptor beta chain was observed many times. The PBMCs studied were ones that came from 10 ml fresh peripheral blood. These data originate in a study of T cells in Graves' hyperthyroidism and ophthalmopathy. In the study overall: Peripheral blood was drawn at first diagnosis, prior to all treatment.

The CDR3 contains 18 residues. Germline V gene sequence: CDR1 MNHEY, CDR2 SVGAGI. J gave up 2 bases and V 0 bases, and 12 bases lay outside the gene matches. Amplification of TCR beta CDR3 regions used RNA as the template. The HTBI primer set served for first-round RT-PCR of the TCR CDR3. TCRdb reanalysed the multiplex PCR reads using MiXCR and keeps one entry per CDR3 protein. Among hundreds of thousands of distinct CDR3 sequences listed, about 15% were seen once. The sequenced sample was blood. The receptor's source is a woman under 30 with Graves' hyperthyroidism. This chain connects TRBV6-5 to TRBJ2-7; 8 nucleotides line up with TRBD1. This CDR3 reads CASSYSSPDRARTYEQYF. The CDR3, as DNA: TGTGCCAGCAGTTACTCGTCTCCGGACAGGGCACGAACCTACGAGCAGTACTTC.